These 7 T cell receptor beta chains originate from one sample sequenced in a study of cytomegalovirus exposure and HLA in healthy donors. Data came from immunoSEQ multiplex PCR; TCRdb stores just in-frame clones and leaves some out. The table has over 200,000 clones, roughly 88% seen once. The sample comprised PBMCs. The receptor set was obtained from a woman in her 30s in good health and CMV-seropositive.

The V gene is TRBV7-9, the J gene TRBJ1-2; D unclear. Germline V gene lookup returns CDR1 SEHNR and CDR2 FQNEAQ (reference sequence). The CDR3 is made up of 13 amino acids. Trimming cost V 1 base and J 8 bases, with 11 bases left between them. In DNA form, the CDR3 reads TGTGCCAGCAGCTTAGGCGGGGAGAGGGGCTACACCTTC. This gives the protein CASSLGGERGYTF.

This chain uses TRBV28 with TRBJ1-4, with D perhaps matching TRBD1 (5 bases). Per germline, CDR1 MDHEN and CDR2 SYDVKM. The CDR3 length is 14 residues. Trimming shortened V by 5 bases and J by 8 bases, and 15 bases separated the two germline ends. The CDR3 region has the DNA TGTGCCAGCAGTATAGCGTCCAGGGTCGAAAAACTGTTTTTT. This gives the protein CASSIASRVEKLFF. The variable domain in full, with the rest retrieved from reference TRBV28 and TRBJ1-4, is DVKVTQSSRYLVKRTGEKVFLECVQDMDHENMFWYRQDPGLGLRLIYFSYDVKMKEKGDIPEGYSVSREKKERFSLILESASTNQTSMYLCASSIASRVEKLFFGSGTQLSVL.

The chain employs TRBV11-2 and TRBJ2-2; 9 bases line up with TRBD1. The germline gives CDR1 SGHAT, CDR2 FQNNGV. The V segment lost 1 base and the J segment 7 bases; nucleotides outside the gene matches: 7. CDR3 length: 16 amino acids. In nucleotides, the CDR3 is TGTGCCAGCAGCTTAGGGCATACAGGGGGCGGCGGGGAGCTGTTTTTT. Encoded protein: CASSLGHTGGGGELFF. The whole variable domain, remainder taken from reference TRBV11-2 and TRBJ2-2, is EAGVAQSPRYKIIEKRQSVAFWCNPISGHATLYWYQQILGQGPKLLIQFQNNGVVDDSQLPKDRFSAERLKGVDSTLKIQPAKLEDSAVYLCASSLGHTGGGGELFFGEGSRLTVL.

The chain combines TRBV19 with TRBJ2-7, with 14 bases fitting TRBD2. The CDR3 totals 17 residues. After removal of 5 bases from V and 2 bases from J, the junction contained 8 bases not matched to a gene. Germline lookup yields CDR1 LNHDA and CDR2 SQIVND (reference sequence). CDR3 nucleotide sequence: TGTGCCAGTAGTCTATCCGGACTAGCGGGAGGTACCTACGAGCAGTACTTC. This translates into CASSLSGLAGGTYEQYF.

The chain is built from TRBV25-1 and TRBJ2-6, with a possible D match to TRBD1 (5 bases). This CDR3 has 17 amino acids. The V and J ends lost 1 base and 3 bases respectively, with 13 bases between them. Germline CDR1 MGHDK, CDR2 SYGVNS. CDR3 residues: CASSESRRGFGANVLTF. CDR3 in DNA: TGTGCCAGCAGTGAATCCCGTAGGGGCTTTGGGGCCAACGTCCTGACTTTC.

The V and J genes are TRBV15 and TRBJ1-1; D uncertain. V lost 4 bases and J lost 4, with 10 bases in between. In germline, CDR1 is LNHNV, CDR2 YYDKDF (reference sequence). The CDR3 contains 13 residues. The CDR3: CATSISGGTEAFF. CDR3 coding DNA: TGTGCCACCAGCATCTCGGGCGGCACTGAAGCTTTCTTT.

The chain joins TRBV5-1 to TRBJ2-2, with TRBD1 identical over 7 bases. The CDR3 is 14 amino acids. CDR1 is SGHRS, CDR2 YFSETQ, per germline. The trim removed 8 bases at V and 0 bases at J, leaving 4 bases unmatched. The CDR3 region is CASMGQTNTGELFF. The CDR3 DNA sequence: TGCGCCAGTATGGGACAGACGAACACCGGGGAGCTGTTTTTT.